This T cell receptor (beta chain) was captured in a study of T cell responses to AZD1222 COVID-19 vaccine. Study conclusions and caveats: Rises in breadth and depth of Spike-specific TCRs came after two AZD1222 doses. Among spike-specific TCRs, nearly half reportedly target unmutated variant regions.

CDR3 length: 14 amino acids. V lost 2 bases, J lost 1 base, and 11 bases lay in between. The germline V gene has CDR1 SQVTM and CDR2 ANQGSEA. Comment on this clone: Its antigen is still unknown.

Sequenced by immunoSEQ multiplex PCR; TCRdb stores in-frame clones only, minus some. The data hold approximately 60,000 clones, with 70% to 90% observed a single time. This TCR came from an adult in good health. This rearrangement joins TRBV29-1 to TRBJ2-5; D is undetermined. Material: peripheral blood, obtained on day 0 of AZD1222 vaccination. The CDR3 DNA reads TGCAGCGTTGAACTAGGTGTGGCCCAAGAGACCCAGTACTTC. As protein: CSVELGVAQETQYF.